This T cell receptor beta chain was identified during a study of blood T cell repertoires in COVID-19. Study-level information: Samples of COVID-19 (acute and convalescent) were obtained from the United States, Italy and Spain. In each case, the material was cDNA or gDNA derived from T cells, B-cell-depleted T cells, or PBMCs.

Looked up from germline, CDR1 is MDHEN and CDR2 is SYDVKM. The V end was cut by 5 bases, the J end by 4 bases, with 18 bases between. This CDR3 region has 16 residues. Source study methods: Amplification from reference gene primers served as the basis for estimated nucleated cell counts. Measured with immunoSEQ multiplex PCR; TCRdb has only the in-frame clones, and not every one. V and J calls and clone size come straight from that table; D and trimming were deduced from the DNA. The sample comprises around 70,000 clones, roughly nine tenths of which are singletons, and about 9.1% rests with the top ten.

This TCR was recovered from an elderly man with acute or convalescent COVID-19. This chain links TRBV28 with TRBJ2-1; D possibly corresponds to TRBD2 (5 bases). Sequencing was done on a sample of peripheral blood. The CDR3 loop is CASSPLPLSGYNEQFF. CDR3 nucleotide sequence: TGTGCCAGCAGTCCACTCCCCCTCTCGGGATACAATGAGCAGTTCTTC.